This T cell receptor beta chain was sequenced during a study of siplizumab effects on memory and regulatory T cells. The method was immunoSEQ multiplex PCR; TCRdb's version includes in-frame clones alone and lacks a portion of them. The profile covers 92,000 or so clones, with around 89% appearing a single time and roughly 15% taken by the ten largest. Trimming took 1 base from V and 4 from J; bases not matched to a gene: 7. The germline V gene encodes CDR1 SGDLS and CDR2 YYNGEE. The CDR3 totals 15 residues. On this clone itself: What it binds is not known.

Findings of the study overall: There appeared to be greater diversity in naive T cells than in memory cells, and naive T cells seemed major contributors to the alloresponse.

The chain employs TRBV9 and TRBJ1-2, with 7 bases lining up with TRBD1. Sequencing was done on a sample of CD4+ T cells sorted from blood. The receptor comes from a human donor in good health. The CDR3 loop is CASSVSGGSSYGYTF. The CDR3 nucleotides are TGTGCCAGCAGCGTATCAGGGGGTTCTTCCTATGGCTACACCTTC.